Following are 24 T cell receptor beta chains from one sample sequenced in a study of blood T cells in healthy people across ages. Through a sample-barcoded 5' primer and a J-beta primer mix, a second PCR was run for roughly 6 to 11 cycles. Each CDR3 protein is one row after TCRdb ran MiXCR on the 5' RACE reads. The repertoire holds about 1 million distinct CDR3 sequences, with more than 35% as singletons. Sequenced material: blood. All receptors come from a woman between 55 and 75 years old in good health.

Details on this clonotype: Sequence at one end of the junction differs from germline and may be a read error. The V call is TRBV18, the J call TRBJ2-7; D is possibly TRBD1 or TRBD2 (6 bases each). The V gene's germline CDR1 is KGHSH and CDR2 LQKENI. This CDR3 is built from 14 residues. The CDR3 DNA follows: TGTGCCACCTCACCGAGGAGGGCAGGGGCTGAGCAGTACTTC. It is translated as CATSPRRAGAEQYF.

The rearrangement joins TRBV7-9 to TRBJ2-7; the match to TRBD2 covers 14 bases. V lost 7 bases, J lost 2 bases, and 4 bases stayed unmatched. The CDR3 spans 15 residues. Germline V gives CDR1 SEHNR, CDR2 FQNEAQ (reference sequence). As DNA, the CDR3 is TGTGCCAGCACACCGGGACTAGCGGGAGCCTACGAGCAGTACTTC. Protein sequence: CASTPGLAGAYEQYF. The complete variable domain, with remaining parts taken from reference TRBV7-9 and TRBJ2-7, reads DTGVSQNPRHKITKRGQNVTFRCDPISEHNRLYWYRQTLGQGPEFLTYFQNEAQLEKSRLLSDRFSAERPKGSFSTLEIQRTEQGDSAMYLCASTPGLAGAYEQYFGPGTRLTVT.

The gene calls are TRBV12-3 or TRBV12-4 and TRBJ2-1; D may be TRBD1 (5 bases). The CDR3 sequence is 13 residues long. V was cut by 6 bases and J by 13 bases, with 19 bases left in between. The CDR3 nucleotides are TGTGCCAGCAGCTACAGGATAGCAGAGACCCAGTTCTTC. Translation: CASSYRIAETQFF.

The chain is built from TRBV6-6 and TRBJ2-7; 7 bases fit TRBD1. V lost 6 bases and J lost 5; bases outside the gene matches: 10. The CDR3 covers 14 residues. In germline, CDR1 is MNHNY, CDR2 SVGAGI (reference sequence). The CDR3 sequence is CASSDRVAFHEQYF. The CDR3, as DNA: TGTGCCAGCAGCGACAGGGTGGCATTCCACGAGCAGTACTTC.

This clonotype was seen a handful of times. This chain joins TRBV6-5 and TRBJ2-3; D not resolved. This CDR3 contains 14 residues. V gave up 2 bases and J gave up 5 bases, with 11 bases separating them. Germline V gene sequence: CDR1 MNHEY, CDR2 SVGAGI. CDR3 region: CASSYGVTGDTQYF. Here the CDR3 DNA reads TGTGCCAGCAGTTACGGGGTAACGGGAGATACGCAGTATTTT.

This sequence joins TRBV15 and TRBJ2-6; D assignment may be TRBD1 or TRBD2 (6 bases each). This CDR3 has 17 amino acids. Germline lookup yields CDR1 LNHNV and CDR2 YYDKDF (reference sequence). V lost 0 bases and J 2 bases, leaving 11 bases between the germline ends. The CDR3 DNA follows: TGTGCCACCAGCAGAGAAGGGGGGCGCACTGGGGCCAACGTCCTGACTTTC. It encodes CATSREGGRTGANVLTF.

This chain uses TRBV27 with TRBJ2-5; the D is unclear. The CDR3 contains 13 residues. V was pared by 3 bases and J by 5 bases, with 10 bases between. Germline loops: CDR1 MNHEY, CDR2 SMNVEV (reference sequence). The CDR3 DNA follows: TGTGCCAGCAGTTTTGGACCTCGGGAGACCCAGTACTTC. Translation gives CASSFGPRETQYF.

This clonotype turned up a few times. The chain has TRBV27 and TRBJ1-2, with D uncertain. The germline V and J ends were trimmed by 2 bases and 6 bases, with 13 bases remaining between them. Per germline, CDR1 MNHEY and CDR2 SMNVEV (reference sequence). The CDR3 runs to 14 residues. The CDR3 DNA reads TGTGCCAGCAGTTTACTTCCTGGACCCGATGGCTACACCTTC. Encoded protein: CASSLLPGPDGYTF.

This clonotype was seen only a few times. This CDR3 is CASSFGGRASLAYNEQFF. CDR3 DNA: TGTGCCAGCAGTTTCGGCGGGAGGGCCAGTTTGGCCTACAATGAGCAGTTCTTC. V usage is TRBV12-3 or TRBV12-4 and J usage is TRBJ2-1; 9 bases agree with TRBD2. This CDR3 has 18 residues. V shed 3 bases, J shed 2 bases, and the junction held 11 bases outside the gene matches.

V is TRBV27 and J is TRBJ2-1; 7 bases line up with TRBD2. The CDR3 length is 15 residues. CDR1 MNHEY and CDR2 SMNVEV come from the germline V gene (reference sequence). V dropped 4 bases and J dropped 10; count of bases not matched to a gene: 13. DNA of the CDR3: TGTGCCAGCAGTTCATTAGCGGGCTTCGACCTCGAGCAGTTCTTC. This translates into CASSSLAGFDLEQFF.

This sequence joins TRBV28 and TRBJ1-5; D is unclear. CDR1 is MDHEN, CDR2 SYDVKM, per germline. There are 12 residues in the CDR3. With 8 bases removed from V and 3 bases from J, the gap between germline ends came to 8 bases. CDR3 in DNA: TGTGCCAGCGAGGAATCCAATCAGCCCCAGCATTTT. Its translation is CASEESNQPQHF. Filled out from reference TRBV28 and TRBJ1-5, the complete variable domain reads DVKVTQSSRYLVKRTGEKVFLECVQDMDHENMFWYRQDPGLGLRLIYFSYDVKMKEKGDIPEGYSVSREKKERFSLILESASTNQTSMYLCASEESNQPQHFGDGTRLSIL.

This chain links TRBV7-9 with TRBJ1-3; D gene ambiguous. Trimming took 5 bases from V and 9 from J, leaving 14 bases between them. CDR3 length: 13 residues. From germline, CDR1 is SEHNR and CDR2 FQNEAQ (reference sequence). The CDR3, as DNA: TGTGCCAGCAGCCAGTCGCCCCGGGGCACCATATATTTT. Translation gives CASSQSPRGTIYF.

CDR3 nucleotide sequence: TGTGCCAGCAGTCGCCAGACAGGGAGTGATGAGCAGTTCTTC. Protein: CASSRQTGSDEQFF. The chain uses TRBV12-3 or TRBV12-4 and TRBJ2-1; 7 nucleotides match TRBD1. CDR3 length: 14 residues. Trimming at V came to 5 bases and at J to 8 bases, leaving 9 bases not matched to a gene.

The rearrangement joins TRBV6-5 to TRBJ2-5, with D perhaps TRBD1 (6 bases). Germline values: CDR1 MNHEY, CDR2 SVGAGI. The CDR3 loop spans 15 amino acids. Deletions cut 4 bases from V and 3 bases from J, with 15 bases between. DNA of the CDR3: TGTGCCAGCAGTTCTGCAACAGGGATGGAAGAGACCCAGTACTTC. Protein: CASSSATGMEETQYF.

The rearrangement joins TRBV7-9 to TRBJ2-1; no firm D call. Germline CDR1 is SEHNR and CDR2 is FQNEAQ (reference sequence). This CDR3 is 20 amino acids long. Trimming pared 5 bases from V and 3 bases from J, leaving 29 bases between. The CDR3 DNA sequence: TGTGCCAGCAGCCCTAGTGGGTCCCGTGGTCAGCACCTATACTACAATGAGCAGTTCTTC. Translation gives CASSPSGSRGQHLYYNEQFF.

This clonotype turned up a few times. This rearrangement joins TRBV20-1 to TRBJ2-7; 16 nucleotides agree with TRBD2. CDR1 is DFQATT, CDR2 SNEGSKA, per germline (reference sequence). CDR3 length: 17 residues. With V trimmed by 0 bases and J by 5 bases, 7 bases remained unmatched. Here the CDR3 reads CSAREGLAGGPFNEQYF. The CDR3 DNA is TGCAGTGCTAGAGAGGGACTAGCGGGAGGGCCTTTTAACGAGCAGTACTTC.

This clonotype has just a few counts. CDR3 sequence reads: CAGGRSNSYNEQFF. The CDR3 coding sequence is TGTGCCGGGGGGAGGTCCAATTCCTACAATGAGCAGTTCTTC. The chain links TRBV5-6 to TRBJ2-1, with a tentative D call TRBD2 (6 bases). The CDR3 contains 14 residues. CDR1 and CDR2 from the germline V gene are SGHDT and YYEEEE. Trimming pared 10 bases from V and 1 base from J, leaving 15 bases between.

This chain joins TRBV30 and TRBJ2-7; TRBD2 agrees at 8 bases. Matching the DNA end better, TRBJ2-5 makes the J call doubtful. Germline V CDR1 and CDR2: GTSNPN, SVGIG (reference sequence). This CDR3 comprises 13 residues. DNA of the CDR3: TGTGCCTGGAGTGGTAGCGGGAAGCAGACCCAGTACTTC. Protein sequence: CAWSGSGKQTQYF.

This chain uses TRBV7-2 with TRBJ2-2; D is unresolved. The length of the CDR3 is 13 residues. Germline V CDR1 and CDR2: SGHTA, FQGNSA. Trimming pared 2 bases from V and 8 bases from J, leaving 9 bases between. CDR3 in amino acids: CASSLNFSGELFF. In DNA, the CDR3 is TGTGCCAGCAGCTTAAACTTTTCGGGGGAGCTGTTTTTT.

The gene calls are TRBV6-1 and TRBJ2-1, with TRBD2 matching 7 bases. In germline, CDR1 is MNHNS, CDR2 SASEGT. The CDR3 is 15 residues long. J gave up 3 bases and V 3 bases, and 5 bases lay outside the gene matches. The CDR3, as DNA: TGTGCCAGCAGTGAGGTGTCTAGCGGCTACAATGAGCAGTTCTTC. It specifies CASSEVSSGYNEQFF.

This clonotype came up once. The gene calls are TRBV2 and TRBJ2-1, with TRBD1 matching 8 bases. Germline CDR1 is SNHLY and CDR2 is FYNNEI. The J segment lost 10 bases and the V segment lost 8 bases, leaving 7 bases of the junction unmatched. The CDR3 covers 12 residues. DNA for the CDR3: TGTGCCAGCCTGGACAGGGTCGACGAGCAGTTCTTC. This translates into CASLDRVDEQFF.

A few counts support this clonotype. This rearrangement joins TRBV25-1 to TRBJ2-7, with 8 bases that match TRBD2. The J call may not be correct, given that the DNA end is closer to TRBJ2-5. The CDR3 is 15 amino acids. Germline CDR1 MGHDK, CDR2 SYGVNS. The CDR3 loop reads CASSEFAGGQETQYF. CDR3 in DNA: TGTGCCAGCAGTGAATTTGCGGGAGGTCAGGAGACCCAGTACTTC.

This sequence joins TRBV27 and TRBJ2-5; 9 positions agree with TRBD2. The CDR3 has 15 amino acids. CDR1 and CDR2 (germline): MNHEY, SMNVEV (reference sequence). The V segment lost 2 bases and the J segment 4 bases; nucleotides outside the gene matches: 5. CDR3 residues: CASSLIAGVGETQYF. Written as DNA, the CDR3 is TGTGCCAGCAGTTTAATAGCGGGAGTGGGAGAGACCCAGTACTTC.

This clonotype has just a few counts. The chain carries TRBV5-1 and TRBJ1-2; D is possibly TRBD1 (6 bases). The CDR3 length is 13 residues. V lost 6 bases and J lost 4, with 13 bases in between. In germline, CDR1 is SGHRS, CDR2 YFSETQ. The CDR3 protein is CASKGGDGYGYTF. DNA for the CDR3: TGCGCCAGCAAGGGGGGTGATGGCTATGGCTACACCTTC.